The rows below give T cell receptor beta chains drawn from one sample of a study of Ad26.COV2.S vaccination and SARS-CoV-2 variants. Sequencing was performed with immunoSEQ multiplex PCR; in TCRdb, only in-frame clones are kept and a portion is missing. The table records approximately 420,000 clones, roughly nine tenths of them present only once. Material: peripheral blood, obtained in a trial of Ad26.COV2.S vaccine versus placebo. Receptors were obtained from a person between 18 and 60 years old who received the Ad26.COV2.S COVID-19 vaccine or a placebo. The CDR3 runs from the conserved cysteine through the conserved F or W. D genes are given only for firm matches. Not all rows give a size; the values are once, few, many and, for expanded clones, a class.

>TRBV5-4|-|TRBJ1-6|-
TGTGCCAGCAGCTCGCTCGAGGAGGGGAGTAGTTCACCCCTCCACTTT
CASSSLEEGSSSPLHF
>TRBV5-8|-|TRBJ1-2|-
TGTGCCAGCACCCCGAACCCCAGAGCTAACTATGGCTACACCTTC
CASTPNPRANYGYTF
>TRBV19|-|TRBJ1-2|-
TGTGCCAGTAGTATAGAATTGACACAGGGTCTTCGGTACACCTTC
CASSIELTQGLRYTF
>TRBV11-2|TRBD1|TRBJ2-1|-
TGTGCCAGCAGACGTATACAGGGGGGCTCCTACAATGAGCAGTTCTTC
CASRRIQGGSYNEQFF
>TRBV24-1|-|TRBJ1-6|-
TGTGCTACCTCTGACGGGGGAAATTCACCCCTCCACTTT
CATSDGGNSPLHF
>TRBV5-1|TRBD1|TRBJ1-1|-
TGCGCCAGCAGCTTGGGGGGACAGGGAACTGAAGCTTTCTTT
CASSLGGQGTEAFF
>TRBV27|-|TRBJ1-6|-
TGTGCCAGCAGTTTCGACCTCGAAGCACCCCTCCACTTT
CASSFDLEAPLHF
>TRBV27|-|TRBJ2-7|-
TGTGCCAGCAGTTCACGGGGGCCCTACGAGCAGTACTTC
CASSSRGPYEQYF
>TRBV19|TRBD1|TRBJ1-1|-
TGTGCCAGTAGTGACCTCACAGGGGAGGAAACTTTCTTT
CASSDLTGEETFF
>TRBV4-1|-|TRBJ1-1|-
TGCGCCAGCAGCCAGGGAACAGAGTCTGAAGCTTTCTTT
CASSQGTESEAFF
>TRBV18|TRBD1|TRBJ1-1|-
TGTGCCAGCTCACCGGATGTCACAGGGGAGACTGAAGCTTTCTTT
CASSPDVTGETEAFF
>TRBV9|-|TRBJ2-1|once
TGTGCCAGCAGCCCGTCGGTGGACAATGAGCAGTTCTTC
CASSPSVDNEQFF
>TRBV6-1|-|TRBJ1-6|-
TGTGCCAGCAGTGAAGATAGGGGCTATAATTCACCCCTCCACTTT
CASSEDRGYNSPLHF
>TRBV3-1/TRBV3-2|-|TRBJ2-7|-
TGTGCCAGCAGCCAAGATGTCAGACGCGGAGAGCAGTACTTC
CASSQDVRRGEQYF
>TRBV6-5|-|TRBJ2-7|once
TGTGCCAGCAGTTACTCTGGGAAGCAGTACTTC
CASSYSGKQYF
>TRBV11-1|-|TRBJ1-1|-
TGTGCCAGCAGCTTGAACAGGAACACTGAAGCTTTCTTT
CASSLNRNTEAFF
>TRBV18|-|TRBJ1-1|once
TGTGCCAGCTCACCTTTTAAATTTCGGGGGAACACTGAAGCTTTCTTT
CASSPFKFRGNTEAFF
>TRBV6-5|TRBD2|TRBJ2-2|-
TGTGCCAGCAGCCAAGAGACTAGCGGGGGGGCGAGGCTGTTTTTT
CASSQETSGGARLFF
>TRBV6-2/TRBV6-3|-|TRBJ2-7|-
TGTGCCAGCAGTTACTCCGGCAGGCCCTACGAGCAGTACTTC
CASSYSGRPYEQYF
>TRBV6-5|-|TRBJ2-7|-
TGTGCCAGCAGTCAATCCCCCCCTGCGGTTCCTGAGCAGTACTTC
CASSQSPPAVPEQYF
>TRBV4-1|-|TRBJ2-2|-
TGCGCCAGCAGCCAACGTCATCTCAACACCGGGGAGCTGTTTTTT
CASSQRHLNTGELFF
>TRBV6-5|-|TRBJ1-1|-
TGTGCCAGCAGTTACAGTCCGAGGGGGATCACTGAAGCTTTCTTT
CASSYSPRGITEAFF
>TRBV10-3|-|TRBJ1-2|-
TGTGCCATCAGTGTCGGGGATGGCCGCTATGGCTACACCTTC
CAISVGDGRYGYTF
>TRBV5-1|TRBD1|TRBJ1-1|-
TGCGCCAGCAGCACGAGAAGGTTCCAGGGGGCCGTGGGCACTGAAGCTTTCTTT
CASSTRRFQGAVGTEAFF
>TRBV7-8|TRBD1|TRBJ1-2|-
TGTGCCAGCAGCTTAGTACAGGGGGCTGGAGGCTACACCTTC
CASSLVQGAGGYTF
>TRBV4-3|-|TRBJ2-7|-
TGCGCCAGCAGCCAAGATCTGTATCAGGGCGAGCAGTACTTC
CASSQDLYQGEQYF
>TRBV5-4|-|TRBJ2-7|-
TGTGCCAGCAGCTTTGGAGGATCCTACGAGCAGTACTTC
CASSFGGSYEQYF
>TRBV9|-|TRBJ1-4|-
TGTGCCAGCAGCGCAACCGAGGGAACTAATGAAAAACTGTTTTTT
CASSATEGTNEKLFF
>TRBV6-5|-|TRBJ1-2|-
TGTGCCAGCAGGTCCCCGGGGGGCTACACCTTC
CASRSPGGYTF
>TRBV2|TRBD1|TRBJ1-6|once
TGTGCCGGGAGGACAGGAAGACAGTATTCACCCCTCCACTTT
CAGRTGRQYSPLHF
>TRBV6-2/TRBV6-3|-|TRBJ2-7|-
TGTGCCAGCAGTTACTCCCCGGCCTACTACTACGAGCAGTACTTC
CASSYSPAYYYEQYF
>TRBV7-2|TRBD1|TRBJ1-5|-
TGTGCCAGCAGCACGCCGGGACAGGCCGTCAGGGATTTT
CASSTPGQAVRDF
>TRBV4-3|-|TRBJ1-1|-
TGCGCCAGCAGCCGCGGCAGAACCACTGAAGCTTTCTTT
CASSRGRTTEAFF
>TRBV24-1|-|TRBJ1-5|-
TGTGCCACCAGTCCGAGATCCGAGTCGCAGCCCCAGCATTTT
CATSPRSESQPQHF
>TRBV6-5|-|TRBJ1-2|-
TGTGCCAGCAGTACCCCCACGAACTATGGCTACACCTTC
CASSTPTNYGYTF
>TRBV11-2|-|TRBJ1-5|-
TGTGCCAGCAGCTCCCCGTTGCGTAGCAATCAGCCCCAGCATTTT
CASSSPLRSNQPQHF
>TRBV4-3|-|TRBJ1-1|-
TGCGCCAGCAGCCAAGACTTTAACGGGGAAGCTTTCTTT
CASSQDFNGEAFF
>TRBV18|-|TRBJ1-2|-
TGTGCCAGCTCCGAGTCCAATACAGGGACTTCAAGGGGGTATGGCTACACCTTC
CASSESNTGTSRGYGYTF
>TRBV5-8|-|TRBJ1-2|-
TGTGCCAGCAGCCCGGGGCAGCGGGCGGGGGGCTACACCTTC
CASSPGQRAGGYTF
>TRBV6-2/TRBV6-3|-|TRBJ1-1|-
TGTGCCAGCAGTTACCCCTTGTCGGGCCTGTGGGACACTGAAGCTTTCTTT
CASSYPLSGLWDTEAFF
>TRBV6-5|-|TRBJ1-4|-
TGTGCCAGCAGTTTAACGGGACGGGCTTATGAAAAACTGTTTTTT
CASSLTGRAYEKLFF
>TRBV10-2|-|TRBJ1-1|once
TGCGCCACCCGAACAGGGACAACAACTGAAGCTTTCTTT
CATRTGTTTEAFF
>TRBV5-6|-|TRBJ1-1|once
TGTGCCAGCCGATTCACCGGGAGTAGCACTGAAGCTTTCTTT
CASRFTGSSTEAFF
>TRBV6-4|-|TRBJ1-6|-
TGTGCCAGCAGTGACTCGACGTTCTACTCCTATAATTCACCCCTCCACTTT
CASSDSTFYSYNSPLHF
>TRBV3-1/TRBV3-2|-|TRBJ2-1|-
TGTGCCAGCAGCCAAGGCCTATCGGGGTCCTACAATGAGCAGTTCTTC
CASSQGLSGSYNEQFF
>TRBV18|TRBD1|TRBJ1-3|-
TGTGCCAGCTCACCCGCCACAGGGGCGATGTACACCATATATTTT
CASSPATGAMYTIYF
>TRBV27|-|TRBJ2-1|-
TGTGCCAGCAGTTCTCACAGGTCTAGCTCCTACAATGAGCAGTTCTTC
CASSSHRSSSYNEQFF
>TRBV7-6|TRBD1|TRBJ1-1|-
TGTGCCAGCAGCGCCTGGGACAGAACCACTGAAGCTTTCTTT
CASSAWDRTTEAFF
>TRBV7-8|-|TRBJ1-1|-
TGTGCCAGCAGCCCTAGGCGGTTGAACACTGAAGCTTTCTTT
CASSPRRLNTEAFF
>TRBV2|TRBD1|TRBJ1-6|-
TGTGCCAGCAGTGAATCCGGGACAGGGAATTCACCCCTCCACTTT
CASSESGTGNSPLHF
>TRBV3-1/TRBV3-2|-|TRBJ2-7|-
TGTGCCAGCAGCCACCCCCGGGTGAGTAGCTACGAGCAGTACTTC
CASSHPRVSSYEQYF